This entry concerns a single T cell receptor (beta chain). This clone has a handful of counts. No antigen is known for it. The sample holds no much larger clone one base away, and base qualities are not on file. The High Capacity cDNA Reverse Transcription Kit was used to reverse transcribe all of the isolated RNA, meaning that expressed TCRB transcripts were what got sequenced. Deep immunoSEQ sequencing was applied to naive, central memory and regulatory T cell samples, giving an average of roughly 3.3 million total reads per sample. Sorted cells were lysed in RLT buffer and RNA was extracted with DNase-treated RNeasy Micro or Mini kits, depending on cell number. Each cell subset was processed separately to prevent cross-contamination, with patient and healthy donor samples processed together. The immunoSEQ multiplex PCR was used to amplify TCRB sequences from cDNA, generating 87-bp fragments that spanned the CDR3 region. Sequencing of the amplicons was done on the Illumina HiSeq platform. As for the authors' bioinformatics: PCR bias was corrected computationally using synthetic template baselines, and reads within Hamming distance 2 were collapsed, with unmergeable singletons discarded. Reads were aligned to IMGT to assign V, D and J genes, CDR3 length, and insertions or deletions at six rearrangement sites. Within each subset, clonotype counts were normalized to sorted cell number, and only after that were true diversity and Gini coefficients computed with the tcR R package. The overlap coefficient, calculated on TCRB nucleotide sequences, was used to measure repertoire sharing. As a proxy for the pre-selection repertoire, out-of-frame TCRB sequences from naive cells were analyzed. Not all clones reach the TCRdb copy of this immuneACCESS table, which keeps in-frame sequences only. Checked studies attribute under half of the gap to unresolved V genes and leave the rest unexplained. V, J and clone size reflect that table, while D and trimming were determined from the DNA. For this sample the table gives about 650,000 clones, of which over 10% were detected only once. The ten largest clones take up around 0.12% of the sample.

These data are taken from a study of beta chain features in type 1 diabetes (dated by TCRdb to the late 2010s). Broadly, across the study: No differences in mean age, gender distribution, total cell number or subset yield were found between patients and healthy donors. A total of 90 million to 130 million sorted cells were examined across all samples, and a strong correlation was observed between cell number per subset and RNA yield. In the study, TCRB repertoires of sorted circulating CD4+ T cell subsets from recently diagnosed type 1 diabetes patients were compared with those of matched healthy donors. Regulatory and stem cell-like memory subsets were isolated from only 8 patients and about eight healthy donors, whereas naive and central memory subsets came from all 30 or so donors.

Here V drops 0 bases and J drops 1 base, and the junction holds 5 bases not matched to any gene. Sequences SGDLS (CDR1) and YYNGEE (CDR2) are obtained from the germline V gene. The CDR3 goes from the cysteine to the phenylalanine over 17 residues. Only CDR3 DNA is held: 51 bases, read in frame from base 1. Overall study results and their limits: Naive, central memory and regulatory TCRB repertoires appeared to be more similar among patients than among healthy donors. At VDJ recombination sites, type 1 diabetes patients had fewer insertions and more deleted nucleotides, which implies abnormalities in thymic rearrangement. PCR might favor shorter templates, but patient and control samples were amplified and corrected together, so any skew would affect both groups equally. Because cDNA was sequenced instead of genomic DNA, highly expressing activated cells could be over-represented, though the groups showed no difference in activation or CD3 levels. Only small numbers of individuals were included in the HLA sub-analyses, which left unresolved whether HLA type had any influence on TCRB rearrangement. In all four CD4+ subsets, TCRB CDR3 length was moderately but significantly shorter in type 1 diabetes patients.

From each donor, a single peripheral blood sample of about 100 mL on average was drawn into heparinised tubes. A BD FACSAria II and a panel including CD45RO, CCR7, CD25, CD127, CD95 and CD27 were used to sort naive, central memory, regulatory and stem cell-like memory CD4+ T cells. A purity above 95% was achieved for all sorted populations. PBMCs were separated immediately by Lymphoprep density gradient centrifugation and were stained directly, without being cultured. So that batch effects would be minimized, each experiment stained and sorted samples in pairs, pairing one healthy donor with one patient.

The sequence is built from TRBV9 and TRBJ2-3; 10 central bases correspond to TRBD2. This clonotype was obtained from a man in his thirties or forties with type 1 diabetes. The sequenced material came from naive CD4+ T cells from blood. Reading the label with the study, this specimen's cell subset or site is: true naive CD4+ T cells. CDR3 region: CASSVAASGGRTDTQYF. The DNA is TGTGCCAGCAGCGTAGCGGCTAGCGGGGGCCGCACAGATACGCAGTATTTT.